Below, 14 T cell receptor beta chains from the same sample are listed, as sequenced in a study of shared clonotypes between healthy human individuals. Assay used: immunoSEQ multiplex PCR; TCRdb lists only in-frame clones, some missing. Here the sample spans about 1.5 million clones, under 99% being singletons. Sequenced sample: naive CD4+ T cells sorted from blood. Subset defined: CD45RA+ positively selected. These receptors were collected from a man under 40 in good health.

CDR3 protein: CASSWAYEQFF. The CDR3 nucleotides read TGCGCCAGCAGCTGGGCCTATGAGCAGTTCTTC. This chain uses TRBV5-1 with TRBJ2-1; D remains ambiguous. This CDR3 spans 11 amino acids. Trimming left V 3 bases short and J 8 bases short, with 6 bases between. Germline assignment: CDR1 SGHRS and CDR2 YFSETQ. The full variable domain, with the rest looked up from reference TRBV5-1 and TRBJ2-1, is KAGVTQTPRYLIKTRGQQVTLSCSPISGHRSVSWYQQTPGQGLQFLFEYFSETQRNKGNFPGRFSGRQFSNSRSEMNVSTLELGDSALYLCASSWAYEQFFGPGTRLTVL.

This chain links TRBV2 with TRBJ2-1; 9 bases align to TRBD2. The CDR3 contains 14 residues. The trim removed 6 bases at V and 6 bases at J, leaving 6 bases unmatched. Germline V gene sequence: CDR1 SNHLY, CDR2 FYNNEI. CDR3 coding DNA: TGTGCCAGCAGGACCGGGACTAGCTTCAATGAGCAGTTCTTC. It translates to CASRTGTSFNEQFF. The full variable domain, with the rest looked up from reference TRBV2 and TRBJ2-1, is EPEVTQTPSHQVTQMGQEVILRCVPISNHLYFYWYRQILGQKVEFLVSFYNNEISEKSEIFDDQFSVERPDGSNFTLKIRSTKLEDSAMYFCASRTGTSFNEQFFGPGTRLTVL.

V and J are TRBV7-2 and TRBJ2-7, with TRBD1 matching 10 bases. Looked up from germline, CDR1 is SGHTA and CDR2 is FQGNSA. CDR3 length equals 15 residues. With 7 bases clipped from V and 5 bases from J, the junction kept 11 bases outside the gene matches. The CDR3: CASIPGWDRGHEQYF. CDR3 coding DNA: TGTGCCAGCATCCCAGGATGGGACAGGGGCCACGAGCAGTACTTC.

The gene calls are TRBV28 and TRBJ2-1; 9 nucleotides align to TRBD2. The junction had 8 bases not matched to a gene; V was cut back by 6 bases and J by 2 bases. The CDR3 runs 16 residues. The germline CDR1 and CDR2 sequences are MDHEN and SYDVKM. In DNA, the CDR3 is TGTGCCAGCAGCTCCGTGGGCGGGAGGGCCTACAATGAGCAGTTCTTC. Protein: CASSSVGGRAYNEQFF.

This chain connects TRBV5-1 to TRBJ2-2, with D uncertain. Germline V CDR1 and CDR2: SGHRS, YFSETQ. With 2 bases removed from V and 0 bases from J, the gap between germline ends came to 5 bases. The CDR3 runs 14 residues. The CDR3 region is CASSFNANTGELFF. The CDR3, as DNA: TGCGCCAGCAGCTTTAACGCGAACACCGGGGAGCTGTTTTTT.

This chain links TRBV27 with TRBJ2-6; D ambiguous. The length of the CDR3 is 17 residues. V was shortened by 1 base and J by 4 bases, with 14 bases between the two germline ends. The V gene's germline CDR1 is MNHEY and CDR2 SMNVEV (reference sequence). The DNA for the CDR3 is TGTGCCAGCAGTTTATTAAATAGACGCGACGGGGCCAACGTCCTGACTTTC. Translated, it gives CASSLLNRRDGANVLTF.

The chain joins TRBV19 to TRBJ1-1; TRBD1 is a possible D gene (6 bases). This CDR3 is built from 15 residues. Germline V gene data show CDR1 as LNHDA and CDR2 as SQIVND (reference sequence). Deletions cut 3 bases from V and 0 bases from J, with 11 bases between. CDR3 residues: CASSIRWTVNTEAFF. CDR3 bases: TGTGCCAGTAGTATTAGGTGGACAGTGAACACTGAAGCTTTCTTT.

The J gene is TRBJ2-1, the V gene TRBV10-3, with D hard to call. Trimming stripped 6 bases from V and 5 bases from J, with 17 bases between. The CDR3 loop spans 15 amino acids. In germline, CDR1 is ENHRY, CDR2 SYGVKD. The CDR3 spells CAISHSAGTNNEQFF. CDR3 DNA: TGTGCCATCAGCCACTCGGCAGGTACCAACAATGAGCAGTTCTTC.

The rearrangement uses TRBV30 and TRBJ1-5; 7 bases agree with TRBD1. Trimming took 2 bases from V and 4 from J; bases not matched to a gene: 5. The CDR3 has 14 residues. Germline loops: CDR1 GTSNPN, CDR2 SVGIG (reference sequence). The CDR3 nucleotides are TGTGCCTGGAGTAGACAGGGAGGAAATCAGCCCCAGCATTTT. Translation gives CAWSRQGGNQPQHF.

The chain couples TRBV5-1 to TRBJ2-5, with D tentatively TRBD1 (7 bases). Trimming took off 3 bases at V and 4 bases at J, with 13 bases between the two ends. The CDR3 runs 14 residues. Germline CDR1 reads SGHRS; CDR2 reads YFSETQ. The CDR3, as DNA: TGCGCCAGCAGCTGGGCAGGGGGGTCAGAGACCCAGTACTTC. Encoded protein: CASSWAGGSETQYF.

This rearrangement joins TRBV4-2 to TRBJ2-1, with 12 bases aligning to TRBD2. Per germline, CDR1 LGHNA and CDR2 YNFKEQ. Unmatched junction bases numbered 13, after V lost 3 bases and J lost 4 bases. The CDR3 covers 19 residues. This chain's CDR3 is CASSQANLWTSGDYNEQFF. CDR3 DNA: TGTGCCAGCAGCCAGGCGAATCTATGGACTAGCGGGGATTACAATGAGCAGTTCTTC.

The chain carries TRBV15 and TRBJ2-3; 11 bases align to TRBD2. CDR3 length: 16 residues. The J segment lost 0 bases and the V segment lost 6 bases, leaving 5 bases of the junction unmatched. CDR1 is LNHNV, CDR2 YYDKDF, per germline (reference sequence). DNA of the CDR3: TGTGCCACCAGGGAGGGACTAGCGGACAGCACAGATACGCAGTATTTT. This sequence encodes CATREGLADSTDTQYF.

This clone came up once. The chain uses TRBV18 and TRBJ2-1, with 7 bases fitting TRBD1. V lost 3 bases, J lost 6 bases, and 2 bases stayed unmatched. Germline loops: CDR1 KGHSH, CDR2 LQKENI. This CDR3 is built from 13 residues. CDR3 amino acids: CASSPTGINEQFF. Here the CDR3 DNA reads TGTGCCAGCTCACCGACAGGGATCAATGAGCAGTTCTTC.

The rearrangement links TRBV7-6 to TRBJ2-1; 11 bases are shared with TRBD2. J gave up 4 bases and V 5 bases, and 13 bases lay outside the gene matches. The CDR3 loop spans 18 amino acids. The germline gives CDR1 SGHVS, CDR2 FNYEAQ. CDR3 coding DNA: TGTGCCAGCAGCCCTAGACTAGCGGGGAGCATGGGGTACAATGAGCAGTTCTTC. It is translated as CASSPRLAGSMGYNEQFF.